This TCR beta chain was identified during a study of T cells in Graves' hyperthyroidism and ophthalmopathy. Study-level points and caveats: The authors' 13 V-J model separated ophthalmopathy from stable hyperthyroidism.

Amplification of TCR beta CDR3 regions used RNA as the template. The study used the HTBI primer set for a first-round RT-PCR of the TCR CDR3. TCRdb called the multiplex PCR reads again in MiXCR, with one record for every CDR3 protein. The sample holds 500,000 to 800,000 distinct CDR3 sequences, about 45% seen once. This clonotype was recorded many times. What it recognizes is unknown. Each diagnosis drew on symptoms, thyroxine, TRAb, thyroid ultrasound and orbital computed tomography findings. The sample consisted of peripheral blood or thyroid tissue (not recorded which). This clonotype was sampled from an adult man with Graves' disease, either hyperthyroidism or ophthalmopathy (not recorded which).

The CDR3 is CASSLDGQGVQPQHF. DNA for the CDR3: TGCGCCAGCAGCTTGGACGGACAGGGGGTACAGCCCCAGCATTTT. This rearrangement joins TRBV5-1 to TRBJ1-5; TRBD1 matches 10 bases. V lost 0 bases and J lost 7; bases outside the gene matches: 4. Per germline, CDR1 SGHRS and CDR2 YFSETQ. This CDR3 is built from 15 residues.